This TCR beta chain was sequenced during a study of cytomegalovirus exposure and HLA in healthy donors. Study overall: The study placed over 65% of its 350 to 400 genotyped donors in the Caucasian-associated ancestry cluster.

Trimming took 5 bases from V and 5 from J, leaving 14 bases between them. The CDR3 length is 14 residues. Germline V gene lookup returns CDR1 KGHSH and CDR2 LQKENI. With 60 Vbeta and 13 Jbeta primers, the PCR was carried out. The repertoire was sequenced with immunoSEQ multiplex PCR; TCRdb's copy has only in-frame clones and lacks some. The sample shows roughly 180,000 clones, roughly 9.5% of them seen only once. This clone was counted only a few times. The chain links TRBV18 to TRBJ2-3, with a weak D call TRBD1 (6 bases). The receptor comes from a woman in her 30s in good health and CMV-seropositive. The sequencing sample was made of PBMCs. CDR3: CASSSKTGRDTQYF. In nucleotides, the CDR3 is TGTGCCAGCTCATCCAAGACAGGAAGAGATACGCAGTATTTT.